A single sample is the source of the 21 T cell receptor beta chains below, sequenced in a study of PD-1 blockade in mismatch repair-deficient tumors (dated by TCRdb to about 2017). Library generation was performed with the immunoSEQ multiplex PCR assay. TCRdb provides this immuneACCESS table in a form limited to in-frame rearrangements. Some clones are lacking; in checked studies, under half of them reflect an unresolved V gene, and why the rest are absent is not known. The sample has some 85,000 clones on record, roughly 80% of them singletons. Around 5.1% of the sample is held by the ten biggest clonotypes. Here the sequenced sample was peripheral blood, taken 44 weeks after starting pembrolizumab. The receptors were gathered from an adult with mismatch repair-deficient cancer.

The sample holds one count of this clone. The chain recombines TRBV11-2 with TRBJ2-1; possibly TRBD2 for D (5 bases). Germline V CDR1 and CDR2: SGHAT, FQNNGV. Trimming removed 4 bases from V and 8 bases from J, with 6 bases in between. The CDR3 runs 11 residues. The CDR3 region is CASSSGYEQFF. The CDR3, as DNA: TGTGCCAGCAGCTCGGGATATGAGCAGTTCTTC.

The chain is built from TRBV7-3 and TRBJ2-2, with TRBD1 as a possible D gene (6 bases). Germline-derived CDR1 and CDR2 are SGHTA and FQGTGA. V gave up 4 bases and J gave up 4 bases, with 16 bases separating them. This CDR3 is 16 amino acids long. The chain's CDR3 is CASSSTRGWGTGELFF. CDR3 in DNA: TGTGCCAGCAGCTCAACTAGGGGGTGGGGCACCGGGGAGCTGTTTTTT. The whole variable domain, filled in from reference TRBV7-3 and TRBJ2-2, reads GAGVSQTPSNKVTEKGKYVELRCDPISGHTALYWYRQSLGQGPEFLIYFQGTGAADDSGLPNDRFFAVRPEGSVSTLKIQRTERGDSAVYLCASSSTRGWGTGELFFGEGSRLTVL.

The rearrangement uses TRBV9 and TRBJ1-2; maybe TRBD1 (5 bases). With 3 bases removed from V and 6 bases from J, the gap between germline ends came to 15 bases. CDR1 is SGDLS, CDR2 YYNGEE, per germline. This CDR3 is 14 amino acids long. The CDR3 sequence is CASSARDPRHGYTF. DNA for the CDR3: TGTGCCAGCAGCGCCCGGGACCCGAGACATGGCTACACCTTC.

The chain joins TRBV29-1 to TRBJ1-1; no clear D. Trimming removed 1 base from V and 3 bases from J, with 9 bases in between. The CDR3 length is 13 residues. Germline V gives CDR1 SQVTM, CDR2 ANQGSEA. This CDR3 reads CSVEGARYTEAFF. In DNA, the CDR3 is TGCAGCGTTGAAGGGGCAAGGTACACTGAAGCTTTCTTT. Using reference TRBV29-1 and TRBJ1-1 for the parts outside the CDR3, the full variable domain is SAVISQKPSRDICQRGTSLTIQCQVDSQVTMMFWYRQQPGQSLTLIATANQGSEATYESGFVIDKFPISRPNLTFSTLTVSNMSPEDSSIYLCSVEGARYTEAFFGQGTRLTVV.

This chain uses TRBV19 with TRBJ1-1; maybe TRBD1 (5 bases). Trimming cost V 4 bases and J 1 base, with 10 bases left between them. This CDR3 is built from 14 residues. Germline-derived CDR1 and CDR2 are LNHDA and SQIVND (reference sequence). CDR3 protein: CASSTGQENTEAFF. The CDR3 DNA is TGTGCCAGTAGTACAGGACAAGAGAACACTGAAGCTTTCTTT.

The V call is TRBV2, the J call TRBJ2-1; 13 bases are shared with TRBD2. This CDR3 contains 16 residues. Germline CDR1 and CDR2: SNHLY and FYNNEI. The ends lost 6 bases at V and 6 bases at J; junction bases unmatched: 8. CDR3 bases: TGTGCCAGCAGCGCGACTAGCGGGGGGCCGCCCAATGAGCAGTTCTTC. It yields the protein CASSATSGGPPNEQFF.

The chain recombines TRBV5-5 with TRBJ2-1, with TRBD1 matching over 8 bases. Germline V CDR1 and CDR2: SGHKS, YYEKEE (reference sequence). Losses at the gene ends were 0 bases for V and 6 bases for J; bases not matched to a gene: 5. The CDR3 consists of 15 residues. CDR3 amino acids: CASSLEQGDLNEQFF. DNA of the CDR3: TGTGCCAGCAGCTTGGAACAGGGGGACCTCAATGAGCAGTTCTTC.

This rearrangement joins TRBV2 to TRBJ2-3; D is perhaps TRBD1 or TRBD2 (5 bases each). Germline loops: CDR1 SNHLY, CDR2 FYNNEI. Trimming shortened V by 5 bases and J by 4 bases, and 13 bases separated the two germline ends. The CDR3 spans 14 residues. CDR3 residues: CASSRDHIADTQYF. CDR3 DNA: TGTGCCAGCAGTAGGGACCACATTGCAGATACGCAGTATTTT.

The V call is TRBV10-2, the J call TRBJ1-1, with TRBD1 matching over 12 bases. CDR3 length: 14 residues. Unmatched junction bases numbered 2, after V lost 8 bases and J lost 1 base. The germline gives CDR1 WSHSY, CDR2 SAAADI. The CDR3 loop reads CASGTGGANTEAFF. The DNA of the CDR3 is TGCGCCAGCGGGACAGGGGGCGCGAACACTGAAGCTTTCTTT.

This clone was counted a single time. The V gene is TRBV11-2, the J gene TRBJ2-2; TRBD2 matches at 9 bases. The CDR3 consists of 14 residues. Germline CDR1 and CDR2: SGHAT and FQNNGV. J was trimmed by 7 bases and V by 6 bases; bases with no gene match: 6. The CDR3 coding sequence is TGTGCCAGCAGTTGGACTAGCGAGGTCGGGGAGCTGTTTTTT. The encoded protein is CASSWTSEVGELFF.

The chain links TRBV5-4 to TRBJ2-5; 11 nucleotides align to TRBD1. The CDR3 consists of 16 residues. After removal of 4 bases from V and 4 bases from J, the junction contained 9 bases not matched to a gene. Per the germline V gene, CDR1 is SGHNT and CDR2 is YYREEE (reference sequence). The CDR3 DNA reads TGTGCCAGCAGCGGGGGGACAGGGGGAAGGGTAGAGACCCAGTACTTC. The encoded protein is CASSGGTGGRVETQYF.

The rearrangement joins TRBV15 to TRBJ2-3; D remains unclear. The CDR3 is 15 amino acids. The V end lost 0 bases, the J end lost 4 bases, and 11 bases lay between the germline ends. Germline CDR1 LNHNV, CDR2 YYDKDF (reference sequence). CDR3: CATSRDRGPADTQYF. CDR3 DNA sequence: TGTGCCACCAGCAGAGATCGAGGTCCCGCAGATACGCAGTATTTT.

This clone was detected a few times. The chain recombines TRBV27 with TRBJ1-1; 7 bases line up with TRBD1. Germline lookup yields CDR1 MNHEY and CDR2 SMNVEV (reference sequence). The J segment lost 1 base and the V segment lost 8 bases, leaving 13 bases of the junction unmatched. The CDR3 is 16 amino acids. The DNA for the CDR3 is TGTGCCAGCCGTCCCAGGGGGGGGTCTGGGAACACTGAAGCTTTCTTT. As protein: CASRPRGGSGNTEAFF.

V gene TRBV7-2 combines with J gene TRBJ1-3; D remains ambiguous. V shed 2 bases and J shed 2 bases, with 10 bases lying between them. Per germline, CDR1 SGHTA and CDR2 FQGNSA. The CDR3 is 15 amino acids. CDR3 nucleotide sequence: TGTGCCAGCAGCTTAAATCTTGATCCTGGAAACACCATATATTTT. Its translation is CASSLNLDPGNTIYF.

The chain uses TRBV5-1 and TRBJ2-1; weak D call: TRBD1 (6 bases). Germline assignment: CDR1 SGHRS and CDR2 YFSETQ. The V gene lost 1 base and the J gene lost 4 bases, with 9 bases spanning the gap. The CDR3 runs 14 residues. The DNA of the CDR3 is TGCGCCAGCAGCTTGAGGGACACTTACAATGAGCAGTTCTTC. Its protein is CASSLRDTYNEQFF.

J is TRBJ1-1 and V is TRBV11-1; D unresolved. Trimming removed 3 bases at V and 1 base at J, with 3 bases between. CDR3 length: 12 amino acids. The germline CDR1 and CDR2 sequences are SGHAT and FQDESV (reference sequence). The DNA for the CDR3 is TGTGCCAGCAGCTTCAGGAACACTGAAGCTTTCTTT. Protein product: CASSFRNTEAFF. The whole variable domain, remainder taken from reference TRBV11-1 and TRBJ1-1, is EAEVAQSPRYKITEKSQAVAFWCDPISGHATLYWYRQILGQGPELLVQFQDESVVDDSQLPKDRFSAERLKGVDSTLKIQPAELGDSAMYLCASSFRNTEAFFGQGTRLTVV.

The chain links TRBV7-2 to TRBJ2-6; 8 bases match TRBD1. The length of the CDR3 is 18 residues. Losses at the gene ends were 2 bases for V and 0 bases for J; bases not matched to a gene: 6. Germline values: CDR1 SGHTA, CDR2 FQGNSA. CDR3 coding DNA: TGTGCCAGCAGCTTATTTGGGCAGGGGGCCTCTGGGGCCAACGTCCTGACTTTC. Amino acids: CASSLFGQGASGANVLTF.

This clone appeared once. The chain combines TRBV6-6 with TRBJ2-1, with D unclear. There are 12 residues in the CDR3. CDR1 MNHNY and CDR2 SVGAGI come from the germline V gene (reference sequence). Deletions cut 4 bases from V and 7 bases from J, with 8 bases between. In DNA form, the CDR3 reads TGTGCCAGCAGTTCGTCTGGGAATGAGCAGTTCTTC. Protein: CASSSSGNEQFF.

The V and J genes are TRBV5-6 and TRBJ2-3; D tentatively fits TRBD1 or TRBD2 (5 bases each). CDR1 is SGHDT and CDR2 is YYEEEE in the germline V gene. This CDR3 is built from 17 residues. Trimming left V 3 bases short and J 1 base short, with 18 bases between. The CDR3 region is CASSWGSFGRGTDTQYF. CDR3 nucleotide sequence: TGTGCCAGCAGCTGGGGGTCGTTTGGCAGGGGCACAGATACGCAGTATTTT.

The CDR3 DNA is TGTGCCAGCAGCGTCGCCGGGACTAGCGGTTACGAGCAGTACTTC. It specifies CASSVAGTSGYEQYF. This chain connects TRBV9 to TRBJ2-7, with TRBD2 matching 11 bases. In germline, CDR1 is SGDLS, CDR2 YYNGEE. The CDR3 totals 15 residues. V trimming: 2 bases; J trimming: 4 bases; junction bases outside the gene matches: 5.

This clone was counted only a few times. The J gene is TRBJ2-7, the V gene TRBV7-9, with D perhaps TRBD2 (5 bases). CDR1 SEHNR and CDR2 FQNEAQ come from the germline V gene (reference sequence). The CDR3 runs 13 residues. V was shortened by 1 base and J by 7 bases, with 11 bases between the two germline ends. DNA for the CDR3: TGTGCCAGCAGCTTAGGGGTCGGGGAGGAGCAGTACTTC. Amino acid sequence: CASSLGVGEEQYF. Full variable domain (rest looked up from reference TRBV7-9 and TRBJ2-7): DTGVSQNPRHKITKRGQNVTFRCDPISEHNRLYWYRQTLGQGPEFLTYFQNEAQLEKSRLLSDRFSAERPKGSFSTLEIQRTEQGDSAMYLCASSLGVGEEQYFGPGTRLTVT.